Described below is a single T cell receptor beta chain sequence and its context. Its cognate antigen is unknown. The template switching step added UMIs that contained a 6-nucleotide sample barcode. Reprocessing the 5' RACE reads, TCRdb reports a single entry for every CDR3 protein and omits DNA. The table counts around 450,000 distinct CDR3 sequences; 2.4% lies in the top ten. This sample is part of a study of monozygotic twins with inflammatory bowel disease. Study results and limitations: IBD patients, compared with healthy twins, shared fewer clonotypes with others (especially with disease activity).

The length of the CDR3 is 13 residues. Germline CDR1 and CDR2: MGHRA and YSYEKL. Sequencing input: blood. The clonotype originates from a human donor with ulcerative colitis or Crohn's disease, or a healthy co-twin of an affected twin (not recorded which). The chain joins TRBV4-1 to TRBJ2-1. Here the CDR3 reads CASSGVVSDEQFF.